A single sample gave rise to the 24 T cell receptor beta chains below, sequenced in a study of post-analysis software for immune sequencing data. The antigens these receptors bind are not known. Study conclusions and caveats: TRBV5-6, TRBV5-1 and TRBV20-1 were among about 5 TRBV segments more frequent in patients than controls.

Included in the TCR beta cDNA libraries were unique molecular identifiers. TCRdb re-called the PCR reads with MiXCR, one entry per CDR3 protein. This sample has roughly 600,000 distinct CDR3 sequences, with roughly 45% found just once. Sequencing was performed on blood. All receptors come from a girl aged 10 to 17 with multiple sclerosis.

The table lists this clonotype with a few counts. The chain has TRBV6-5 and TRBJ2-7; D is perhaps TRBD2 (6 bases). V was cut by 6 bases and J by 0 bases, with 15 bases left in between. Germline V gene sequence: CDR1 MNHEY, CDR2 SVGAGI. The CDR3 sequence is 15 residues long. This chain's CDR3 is CASRPAGGLSYEQYF. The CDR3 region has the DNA TGTGCCAGCAGACCAGCGGGCGGGCTCTCCTACGAGCAGTACTTC.

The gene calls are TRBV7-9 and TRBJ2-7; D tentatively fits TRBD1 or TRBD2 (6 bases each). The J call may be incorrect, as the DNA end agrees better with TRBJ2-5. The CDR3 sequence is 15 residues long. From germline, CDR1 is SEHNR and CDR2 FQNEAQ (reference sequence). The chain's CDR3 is CASSLAGGESETQYF. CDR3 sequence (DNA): TGTGCCAGCAGCTTAGCGGGGGGCGAGTCGGAGACCCAGTACTTC.

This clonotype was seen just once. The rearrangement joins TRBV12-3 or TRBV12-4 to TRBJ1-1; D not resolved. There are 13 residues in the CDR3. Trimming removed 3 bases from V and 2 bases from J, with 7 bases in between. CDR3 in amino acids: CASSLIPNTEAFF. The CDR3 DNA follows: TGTGCCAGCAGTTTGATCCCCAACACTGAAGCTTTCTTT.

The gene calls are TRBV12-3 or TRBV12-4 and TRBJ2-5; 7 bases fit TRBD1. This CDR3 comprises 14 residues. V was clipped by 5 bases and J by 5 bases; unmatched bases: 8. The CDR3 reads CASSPGDSLETQYF. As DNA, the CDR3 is TGTGCCAGCAGTCCCGGGGACAGTCTCGAGACCCAGTACTTC.

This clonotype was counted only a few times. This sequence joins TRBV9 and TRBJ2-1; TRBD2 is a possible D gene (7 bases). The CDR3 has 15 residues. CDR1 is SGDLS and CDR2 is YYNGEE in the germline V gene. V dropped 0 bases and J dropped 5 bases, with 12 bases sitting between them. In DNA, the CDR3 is TGTGCCAGCAGCGTAGATGGGGGGGCGAACAATGAGCAGTTCTTC. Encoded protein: CASSVDGGANNEQFF. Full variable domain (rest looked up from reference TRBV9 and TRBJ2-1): DSGVTQTPKHLITATGQRVTLRCSPRSGDLSVYWYQQSLDQGLQFLIQYYNGEERAKGNILERFSAQQFPDLHSELNLSSLELGDSALYFCASSVDGGANNEQFFGPGTRLTVL.

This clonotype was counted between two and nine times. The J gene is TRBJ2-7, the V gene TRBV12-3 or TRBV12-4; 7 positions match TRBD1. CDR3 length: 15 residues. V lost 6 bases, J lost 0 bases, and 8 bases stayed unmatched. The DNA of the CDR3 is TGTGCCAGCAGCCGGGACAGCCCGAGCTCCTACGAGCAGTACTTC. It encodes CASSRDSPSSYEQYF.

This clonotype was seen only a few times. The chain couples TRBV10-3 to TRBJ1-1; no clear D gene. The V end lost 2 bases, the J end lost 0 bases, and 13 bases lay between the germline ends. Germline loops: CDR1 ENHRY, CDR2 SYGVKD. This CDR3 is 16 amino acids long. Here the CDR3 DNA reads TGTGCCATCAGTGAGGGGTCAGGAGGATTGAACACTGAAGCTTTCTTT. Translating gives CAISEGSGGLNTEAFF.

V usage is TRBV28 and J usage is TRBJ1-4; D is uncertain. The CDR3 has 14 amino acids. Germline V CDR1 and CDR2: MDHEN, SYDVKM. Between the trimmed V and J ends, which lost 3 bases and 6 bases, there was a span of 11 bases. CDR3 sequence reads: CASSFQVRDEKLFF. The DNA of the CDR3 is TGTGCCAGCAGTTTCCAGGTTCGGGATGAAAAACTGTTTTTT.

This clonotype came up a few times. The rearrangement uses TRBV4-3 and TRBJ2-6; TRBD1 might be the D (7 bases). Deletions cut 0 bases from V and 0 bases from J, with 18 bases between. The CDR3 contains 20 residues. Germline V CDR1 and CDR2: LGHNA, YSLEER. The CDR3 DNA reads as TGCGCCAGCAGCCAAGATGGAGGAGGGGGCTCCTCCTCTGGGGCCAACGTCCTGACTTTC. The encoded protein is CASSQDGGGGSSSGANVLTF.

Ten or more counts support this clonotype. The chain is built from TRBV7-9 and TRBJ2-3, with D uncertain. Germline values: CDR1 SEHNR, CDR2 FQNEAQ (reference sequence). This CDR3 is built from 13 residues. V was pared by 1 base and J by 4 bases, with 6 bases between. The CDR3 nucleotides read TGTGCCAGCAGCTTAGGAACCGCAGATACGCAGTATTTT. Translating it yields CASSLGTADTQYF.

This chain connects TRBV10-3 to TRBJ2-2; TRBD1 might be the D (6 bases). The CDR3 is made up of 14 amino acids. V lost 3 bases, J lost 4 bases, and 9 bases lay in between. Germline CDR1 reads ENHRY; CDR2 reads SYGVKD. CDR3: CAISDPGATGELFF. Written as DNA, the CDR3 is TGTGCCATCAGTGACCCAGGGGCCACCGGGGAGCTGTTTTTT.

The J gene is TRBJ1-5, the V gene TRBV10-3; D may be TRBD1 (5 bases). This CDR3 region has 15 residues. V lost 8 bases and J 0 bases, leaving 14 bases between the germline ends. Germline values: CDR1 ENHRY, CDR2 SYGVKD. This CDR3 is CAIAEGRDSNQPQHF. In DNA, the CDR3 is TGTGCCATCGCCGAGGGACGTGATAGCAATCAGCCCCAGCATTTT.

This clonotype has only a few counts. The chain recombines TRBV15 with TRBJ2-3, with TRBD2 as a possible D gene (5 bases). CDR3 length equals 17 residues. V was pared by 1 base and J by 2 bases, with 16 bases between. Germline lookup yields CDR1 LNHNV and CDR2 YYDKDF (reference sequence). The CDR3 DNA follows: TGTGCCACCAGCAGAGGAGGAGGCCAGAGGGTCACAGATACGCAGTATTTT. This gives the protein CATSRGGGQRVTDTQYF.

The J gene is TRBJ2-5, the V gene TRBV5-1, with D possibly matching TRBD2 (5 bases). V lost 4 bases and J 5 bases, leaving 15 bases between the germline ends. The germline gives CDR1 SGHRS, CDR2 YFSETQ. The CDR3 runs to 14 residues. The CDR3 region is CASSPSHARETQYF. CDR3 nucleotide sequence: TGCGCCAGCAGCCCTAGCCACGCTCGGGAGACCCAGTACTTC.

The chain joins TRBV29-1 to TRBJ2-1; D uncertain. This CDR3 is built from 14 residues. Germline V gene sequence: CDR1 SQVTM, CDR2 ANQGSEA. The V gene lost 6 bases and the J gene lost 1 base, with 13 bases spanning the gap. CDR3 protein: CSVATRLSYNEQFF. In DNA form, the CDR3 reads TGCAGCGTAGCAACACGGTTGTCCTACAATGAGCAGTTCTTC.

CDR3 nucleotide sequence: TGCAGTGCTAGTCCGGGGGCTAGCACAGATACGCAGTATTTT. Residues: CSASPGASTDTQYF. The V gene is TRBV20-1, the J gene TRBJ2-3; possibly TRBD1 or TRBD2 for D (6 bases each). Germline lookup yields CDR1 DFQATT and CDR2 SNEGSKA (reference sequence). The CDR3 loop spans 14 amino acids. V was pared by 3 bases and J by 0 bases, with 10 bases between.

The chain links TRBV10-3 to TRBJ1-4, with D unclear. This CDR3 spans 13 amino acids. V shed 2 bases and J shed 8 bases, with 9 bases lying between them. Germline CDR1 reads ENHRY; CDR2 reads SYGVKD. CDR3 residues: CAISEDRNEKLFF. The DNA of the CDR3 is TGTGCCATCAGTGAGGATAGGAACGAAAAACTGTTTTTT.

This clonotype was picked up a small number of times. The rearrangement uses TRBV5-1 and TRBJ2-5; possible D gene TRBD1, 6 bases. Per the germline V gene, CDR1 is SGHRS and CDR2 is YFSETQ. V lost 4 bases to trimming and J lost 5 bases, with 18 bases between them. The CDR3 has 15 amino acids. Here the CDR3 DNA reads TGCGCCAGCAGCCCCTACAGGGCCCAGGGGGAGACCCAGTACTTC. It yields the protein CASSPYRAQGETQYF.

The CDR3 is CSAGQGATNEKLFF. The DNA of the CDR3 is TGCAGTGCGGGACAGGGCGCAACTAATGAAAAACTGTTTTTT. The gene calls are TRBV20-1 and TRBJ1-4; 9 bases line up with TRBD1. Germline loops: CDR1 DFQATT, CDR2 SNEGSKA (reference sequence). V was clipped by 6 bases and J by 0 bases; unmatched bases: 2. The CDR3 length is 14 residues.

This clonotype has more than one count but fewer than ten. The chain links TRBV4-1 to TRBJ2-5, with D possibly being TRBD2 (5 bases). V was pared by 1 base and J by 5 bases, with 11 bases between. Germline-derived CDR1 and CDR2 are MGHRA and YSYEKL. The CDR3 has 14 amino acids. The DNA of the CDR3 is TGCGCCAGCAGCCAAGGGCTAGCCAGGGAGACCCAGTACTTC. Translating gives CASSQGLARETQYF.

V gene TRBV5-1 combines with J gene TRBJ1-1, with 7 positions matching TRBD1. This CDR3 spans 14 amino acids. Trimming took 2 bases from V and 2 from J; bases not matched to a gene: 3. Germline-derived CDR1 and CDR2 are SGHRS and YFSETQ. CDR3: CASSLGGENTEAFF. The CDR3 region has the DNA TGCGCCAGCAGCTTAGGGGGCGAAAACACTGAAGCTTTCTTT.

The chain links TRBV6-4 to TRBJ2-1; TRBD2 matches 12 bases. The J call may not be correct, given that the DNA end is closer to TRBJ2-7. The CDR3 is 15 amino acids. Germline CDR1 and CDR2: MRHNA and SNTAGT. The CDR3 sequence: CASSAGTSGYNEQYF. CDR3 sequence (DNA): TGTGCCAGCAGTGCCGGGACTAGCGGGTACAATGAGCAGTACTTC.

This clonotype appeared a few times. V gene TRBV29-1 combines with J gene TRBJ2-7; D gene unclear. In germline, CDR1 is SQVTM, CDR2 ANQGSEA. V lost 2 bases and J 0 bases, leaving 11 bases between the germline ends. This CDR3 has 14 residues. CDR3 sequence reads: CSVESSGNSYEQYF. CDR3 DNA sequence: TGCAGCGTTGAATCGAGTGGTAACTCCTACGAGCAGTACTTC.

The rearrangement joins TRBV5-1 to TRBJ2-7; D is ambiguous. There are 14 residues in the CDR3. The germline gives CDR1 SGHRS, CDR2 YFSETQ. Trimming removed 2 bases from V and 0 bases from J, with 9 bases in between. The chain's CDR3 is CASSFAALSYEQYF. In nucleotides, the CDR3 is TGCGCCAGCAGCTTCGCCGCGCTCTCCTACGAGCAGTACTTC.